Sequencing of this T cell receptor (beta chain) was carried out in a study of control samples from healthy donors and cancer patients. This clone was found once. TCRdb keeps only in-frame clones here, not all; method: immunoSEQ multiplex PCR. The sample lists tens of thousands of clones; approximately 84% were seen once. The germline CDR1 and CDR2 sequences are ENHRY and SYGVKD. This CDR3 contains 15 residues. Trimming cost V 2 bases and J 3 bases; bases outside gene matches: 5. This sequence joins TRBV10-3 and TRBJ1-1; TRBD1 matches at 8 bases. What was sequenced was PBMCs. This receptor was obtained from a woman in her forties or fifties with lung cancer. CDR3 sequence reads: CAISEHTGGDTEAFF. The CDR3 coding sequence is TGTGCCATCAGTGAGCACACAGGGGGGGACACTGAAGCTTTCTTT.